This T cell receptor (beta chain) comes out of a study of blood T cell repertoires in COVID-19. For the study at large: Samples taken during acute and convalescent COVID-19 were collected in the United States, Italy and Spain. The analysed material was cDNA or gDNA that came from T cells, B-cell-depleted T cells, or PBMCs.

Per the original data handling: It was from reference gene primer amplification that nucleated cell counts were estimated. Clones were read by immunoSEQ multiplex PCR, and TCRdb kept only the in-frame ones, dropping some. From that table come the V and J calls and clone size; the DNA was used to work out D and trimming. The sample records about 220,000 clones, approximately 81% being singletons. Germline V gives CDR1 SNHLY, CDR2 FYNNEI. The trim removed 1 base at V and 2 bases at J, leaving 2 bases unmatched. The CDR3 runs 15 residues. The origin of this receptor is a woman older than 75 with acute or convalescent COVID-19. The sample consisted of peripheral blood. This sequence joins TRBV2 and TRBJ2-7; 10 bases line up with TRBD1. As DNA, the CDR3 is TGTGCCAGCAGTGAAGGGACAGGGGGACCCTACGAGCAGTACTTC. Translation gives CASSEGTGGPYEQYF.